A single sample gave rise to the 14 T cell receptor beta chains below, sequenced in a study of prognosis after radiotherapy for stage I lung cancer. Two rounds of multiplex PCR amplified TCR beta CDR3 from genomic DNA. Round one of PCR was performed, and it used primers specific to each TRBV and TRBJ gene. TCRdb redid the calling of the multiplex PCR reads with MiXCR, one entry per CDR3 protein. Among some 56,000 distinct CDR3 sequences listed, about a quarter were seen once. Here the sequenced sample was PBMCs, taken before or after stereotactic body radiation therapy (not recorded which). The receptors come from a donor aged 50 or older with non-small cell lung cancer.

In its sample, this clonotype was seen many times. The CDR3 sequence: CASSLPGWTEAFF. The CDR3 coding sequence is TGTGCCAGCAGTTTACCCGGATGGACTGAAGCTTTCTTT. This sequence joins TRBV12-3 or TRBV12-4 and TRBJ1-1; no reliable D call. CDR3 length: 13 residues. The V and J ends lost 2 bases and 5 bases respectively, with 9 bases between them.

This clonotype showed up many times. CDR3 DNA: TGTGCCAGCAGCTCTTCAGGGGGCCAAAACACTGAAGCTTTCTTT. This gives the protein CASSSSGGQNTEAFF. The rearrangement links TRBV11-3 to TRBJ1-1; TRBD1 matches at 8 bases. Per the germline V gene, CDR1 is SGHNT and CDR2 is YENEEA. V shed 4 bases, J shed 2 bases, and the junction held 6 bases outside the gene matches. The CDR3 has 15 amino acids. Drawing the rest from reference TRBV11-3 and TRBJ1-1, the complete variable domain is EAGVVQSPRYKIIEKKQPVAFWCNPISGHNTLYWYLQNLGQGPELLIRYENEEAVDDSQLPKDRFSAERLKGVDSTLKIQPAELGDSAVYLCASSSSGGQNTEAFFGQGTRLTVV.

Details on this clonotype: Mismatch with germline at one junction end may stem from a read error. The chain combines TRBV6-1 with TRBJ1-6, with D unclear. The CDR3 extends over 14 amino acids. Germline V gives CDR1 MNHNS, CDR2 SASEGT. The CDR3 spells CASSPKGGNSPIHF. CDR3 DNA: TGTGCCAGCAGTCCGAAAGGTGGTAATTCACCCATCCACTTT.

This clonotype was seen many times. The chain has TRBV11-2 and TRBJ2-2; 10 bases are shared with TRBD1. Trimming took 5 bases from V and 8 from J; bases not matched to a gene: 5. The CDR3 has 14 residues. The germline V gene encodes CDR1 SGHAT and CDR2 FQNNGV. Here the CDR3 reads CASSPDRGRGELFF. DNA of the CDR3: TGTGCCAGCAGCCCCGACAGGGGGCGTGGGGAGCTGTTTTTT. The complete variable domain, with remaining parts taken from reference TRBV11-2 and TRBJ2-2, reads EAGVAQSPRYKIIEKRQSVAFWCNPISGHATLYWYQQILGQGPKLLIQFQNNGVVDDSQLPKDRFSAERLKGVDSTLKIQPAKLEDSAVYLCASSPDRGRGELFFGEGSRLTVL.

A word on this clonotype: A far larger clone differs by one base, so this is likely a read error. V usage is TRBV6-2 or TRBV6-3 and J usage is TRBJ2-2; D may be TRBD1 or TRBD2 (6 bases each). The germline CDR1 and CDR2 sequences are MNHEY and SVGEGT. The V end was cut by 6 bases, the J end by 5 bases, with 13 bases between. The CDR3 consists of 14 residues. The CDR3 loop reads CASRRQAGTGELFF. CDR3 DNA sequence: TGTGCCAGCAGGCGACAGGCGGGGACCGGGGAGCTGTTTTTT.

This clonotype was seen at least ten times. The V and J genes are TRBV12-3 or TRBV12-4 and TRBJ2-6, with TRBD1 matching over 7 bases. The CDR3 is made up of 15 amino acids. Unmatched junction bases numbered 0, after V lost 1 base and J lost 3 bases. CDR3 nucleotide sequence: TGTGCCAGCAGTTTAGACAGGGGTGGGGCCAACGTCCTGACTTTC. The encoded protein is CASSLDRGGANVLTF.

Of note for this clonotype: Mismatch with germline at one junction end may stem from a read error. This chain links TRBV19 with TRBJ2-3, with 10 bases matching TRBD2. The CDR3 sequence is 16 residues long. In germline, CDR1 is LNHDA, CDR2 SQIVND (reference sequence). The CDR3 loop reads CASSDRTSGVTDKQYF. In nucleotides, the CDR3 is TGTGCTAGTAGTGACCGGACTAGCGGAGTCACAGATAAGCAGTATTTT.

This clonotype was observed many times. Written as DNA, the CDR3 is TGTGCCAGCAGTCGGGGAGTCGGGAATCAGCCCCAGCATTTT. Translating it yields CASSRGVGNQPQHF. The J gene is TRBJ1-5, the V gene TRBV3-1; D call uncertain. The CDR3 length is 14 residues. From germline, CDR1 is LGHDT and CDR2 YNNKEL (reference sequence). Deletions cut 6 bases from V and 4 bases from J, with 13 bases between.

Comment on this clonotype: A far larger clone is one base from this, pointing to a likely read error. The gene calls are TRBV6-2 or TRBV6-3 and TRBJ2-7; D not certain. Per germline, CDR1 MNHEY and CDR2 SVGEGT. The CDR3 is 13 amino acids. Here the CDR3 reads CASSHITEYEKYF. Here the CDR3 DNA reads TGTGCCAGCAGCCACATTACAGAATACGAGAAGTACTTC.

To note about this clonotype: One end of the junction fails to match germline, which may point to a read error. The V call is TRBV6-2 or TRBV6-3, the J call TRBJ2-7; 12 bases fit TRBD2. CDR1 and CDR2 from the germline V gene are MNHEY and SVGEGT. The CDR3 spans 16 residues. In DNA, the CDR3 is TGTGCCTGCAGTCCCGTAGGACTAGCGGGGACGAACGAGCAGTACTTC. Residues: CACSPVGLAGTNEQYF.

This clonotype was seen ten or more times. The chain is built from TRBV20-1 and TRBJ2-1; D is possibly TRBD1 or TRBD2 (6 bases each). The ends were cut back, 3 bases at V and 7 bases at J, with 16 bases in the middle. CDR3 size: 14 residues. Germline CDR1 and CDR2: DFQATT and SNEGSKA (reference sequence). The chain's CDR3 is CSARGGQRENEQFF. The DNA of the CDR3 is TGCAGTGCTAGGGGGGGCCAGCGTGAGAATGAGCAGTTCTTC.

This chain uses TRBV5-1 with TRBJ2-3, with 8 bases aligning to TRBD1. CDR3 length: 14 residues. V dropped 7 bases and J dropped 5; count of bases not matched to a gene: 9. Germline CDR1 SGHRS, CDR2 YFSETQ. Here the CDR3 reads CASGPRQGQDTQYF. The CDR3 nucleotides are TGCGCCAGCGGTCCCCGACAGGGGCAAGATACGCAGTATTTT.

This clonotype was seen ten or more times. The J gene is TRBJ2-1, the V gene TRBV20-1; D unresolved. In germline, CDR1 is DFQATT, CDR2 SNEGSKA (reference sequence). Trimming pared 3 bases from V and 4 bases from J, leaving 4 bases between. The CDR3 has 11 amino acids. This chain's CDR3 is CSARMYNEQFF. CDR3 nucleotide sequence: TGCAGTGCTAGGATGTACAATGAGCAGTTCTTC.

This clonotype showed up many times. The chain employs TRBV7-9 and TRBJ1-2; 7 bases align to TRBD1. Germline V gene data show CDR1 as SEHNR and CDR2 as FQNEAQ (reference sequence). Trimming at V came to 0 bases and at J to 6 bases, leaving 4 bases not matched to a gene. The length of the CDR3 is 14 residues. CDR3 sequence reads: CASSLARGPHGYTF. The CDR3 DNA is TGTGCCAGCAGCTTAGCTAGGGGGCCTCATGGCTACACCTTC.